This TCR beta chain is from a study of beta chain features in type 1 diabetes. Study in general: Patients and healthy donors were similar in age, gender and cell yields.

General observations from the study: Significant though moderate, a shortening of TCRB CDR3s appeared in all four CD4+ subsets of Type 1 diabetes patients.

Sorted CD4+ subsets: naive, central memory, regulatory, stem cell-like memory (CD45RO/CCR7/CD25/CD127/CD95/CD27 panel). The whole isolated RNA underwent reverse transcription, so sequencing captured expressed TCRB transcripts. The table came from immunoSEQ multiplex PCR; TCRdb's copy has only in-frame clones and leaves some out. Here the sample spans 300,000 to 350,000 clones, around an eighth being singletons. A remark on this clone: What it binds is not known.

J gave up 4 bases and V 6 bases, and 5 bases lay outside the gene matches. The CDR3 sequence is 15 residues long. CDR1 and CDR2 (germline): LNHDA, SQIVND (reference sequence). The specimen was naive CD4+ T cells from blood. The chain couples TRBV19 to TRBJ2-6; 8 bases align to TRBD1. This clonotype was obtained from a woman in her late teens or twenties with type 1 diabetes. CDR3 DNA: TGTGCCAGTAGCCGGACAGGGATAGGGGCCAACGTCCTGACTTTC. It is translated as CASSRTGIGANVLTF.